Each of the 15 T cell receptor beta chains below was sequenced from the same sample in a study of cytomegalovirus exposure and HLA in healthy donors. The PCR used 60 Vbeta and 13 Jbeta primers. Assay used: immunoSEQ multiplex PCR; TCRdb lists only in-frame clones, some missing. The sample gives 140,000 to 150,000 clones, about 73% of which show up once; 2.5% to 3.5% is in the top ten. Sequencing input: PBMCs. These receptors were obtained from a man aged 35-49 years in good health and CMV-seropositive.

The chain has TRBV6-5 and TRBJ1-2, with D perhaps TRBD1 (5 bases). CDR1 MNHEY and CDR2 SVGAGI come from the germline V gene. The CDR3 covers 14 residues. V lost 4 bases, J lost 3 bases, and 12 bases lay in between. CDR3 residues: CASSSGGVDYGYTF. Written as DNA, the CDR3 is TGTGCCAGCAGTTCTGGGGGGGTCGACTATGGCTACACCTTC.

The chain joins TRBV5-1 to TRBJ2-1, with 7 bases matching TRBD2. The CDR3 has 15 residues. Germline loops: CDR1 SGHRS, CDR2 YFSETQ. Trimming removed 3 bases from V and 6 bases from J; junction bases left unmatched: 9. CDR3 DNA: TGCGCCAGCAGCTCCGGGACTGGGAGGGCCAATGAGCAGTTCTTC. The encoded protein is CASSSGTGRANEQFF.

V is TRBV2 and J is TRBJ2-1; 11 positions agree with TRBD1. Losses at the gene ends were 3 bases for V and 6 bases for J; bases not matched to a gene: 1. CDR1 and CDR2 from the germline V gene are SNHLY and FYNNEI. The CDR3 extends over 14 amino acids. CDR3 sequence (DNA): TGTGCCAGCAGTGAGGGACAGGGGGTCAATGAGCAGTTCTTC. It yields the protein CASSEGQGVNEQFF.

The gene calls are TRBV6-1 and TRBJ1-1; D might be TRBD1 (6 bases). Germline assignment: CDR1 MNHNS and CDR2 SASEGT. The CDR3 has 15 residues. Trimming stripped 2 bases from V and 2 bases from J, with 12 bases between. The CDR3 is CASSELARGNTEAFF. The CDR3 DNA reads TGTGCCAGCAGTGAACTAGCCAGGGGTAACACTGAAGCTTTCTTT.

The CDR3 loop reads CASKLSGDTDTQYF. The CDR3 DNA reads as TGTGCCAGCAAGTTGTCAGGGGACACAGATACGCAGTATTTT. The rearrangement joins TRBV5-4 to TRBJ2-3, with D possibly being TRBD1 (6 bases). The CDR3 spans 14 residues. Germline V gives CDR1 SGHNT, CDR2 YYREEE (reference sequence). Trimming shortened V by 6 bases and J by 2 bases, and 13 bases separated the two germline ends.

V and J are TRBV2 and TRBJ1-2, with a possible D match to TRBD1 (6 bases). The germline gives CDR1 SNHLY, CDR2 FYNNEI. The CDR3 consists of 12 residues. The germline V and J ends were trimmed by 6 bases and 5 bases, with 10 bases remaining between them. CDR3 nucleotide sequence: TGTGCCAGCAGGAGGACAGAGTATGGCTACACCTTC. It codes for CASRRTEYGYTF.

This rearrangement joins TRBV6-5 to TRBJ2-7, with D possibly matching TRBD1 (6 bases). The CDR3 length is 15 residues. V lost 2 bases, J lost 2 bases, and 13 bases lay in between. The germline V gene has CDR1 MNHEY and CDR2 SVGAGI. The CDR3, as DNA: TGTGCCAGCAGTTACGGGCCAGGGGTCACCTACGAGCAGTACTTC. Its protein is CASSYGPGVTYEQYF.

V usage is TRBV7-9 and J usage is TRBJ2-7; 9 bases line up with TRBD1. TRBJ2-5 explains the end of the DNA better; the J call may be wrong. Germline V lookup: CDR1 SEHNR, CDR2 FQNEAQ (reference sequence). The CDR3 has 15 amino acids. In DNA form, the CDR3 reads TGTGCCAGCAGCTGGGGGGACAGGGACCAAGAGACCCAGTACTTC. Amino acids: CASSWGDRDQETQYF.

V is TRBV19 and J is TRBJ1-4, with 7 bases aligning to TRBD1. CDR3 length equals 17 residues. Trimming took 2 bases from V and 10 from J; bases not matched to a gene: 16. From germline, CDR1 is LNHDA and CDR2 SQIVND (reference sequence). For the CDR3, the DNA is TGTGCCAGTAGTATACCGTCCGGACAGGCCCAGAGTGGAAAACTGTTTTTT. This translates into CASSIPSGQAQSGKLFF.

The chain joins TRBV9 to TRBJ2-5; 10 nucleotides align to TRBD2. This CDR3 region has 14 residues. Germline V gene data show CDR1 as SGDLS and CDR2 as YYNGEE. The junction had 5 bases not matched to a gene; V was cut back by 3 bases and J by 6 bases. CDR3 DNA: TGTGCCAGCAGCGCGCCTAGCGGGAGTAAGACCCAGTACTTC. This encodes CASSAPSGSKTQYF.

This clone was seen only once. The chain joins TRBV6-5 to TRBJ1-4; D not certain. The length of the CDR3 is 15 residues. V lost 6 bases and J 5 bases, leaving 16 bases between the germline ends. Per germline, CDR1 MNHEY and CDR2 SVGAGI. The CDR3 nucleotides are TGTGCCAGCAGCCAAAACCGAGCGAAAAATGAAAAACTGTTTTTT. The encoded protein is CASSQNRAKNEKLFF.

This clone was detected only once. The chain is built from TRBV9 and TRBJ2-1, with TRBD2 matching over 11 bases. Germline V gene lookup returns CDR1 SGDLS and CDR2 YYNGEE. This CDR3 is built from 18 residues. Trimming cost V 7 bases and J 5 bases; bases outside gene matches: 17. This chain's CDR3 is CASGASGRSGSWDNEQFF. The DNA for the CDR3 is TGTGCCAGCGGGGCTAGCGGGAGGTCGGGTTCATGGGACAATGAGCAGTTCTTC.

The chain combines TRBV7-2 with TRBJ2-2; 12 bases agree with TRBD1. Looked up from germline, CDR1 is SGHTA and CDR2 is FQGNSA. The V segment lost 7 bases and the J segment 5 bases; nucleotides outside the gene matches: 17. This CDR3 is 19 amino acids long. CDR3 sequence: CASNNRDRGRRSRTGELFF. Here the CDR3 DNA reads TGTGCCAGCAATAACCGGGACAGGGGGCGAAGGTCCAGGACCGGGGAGCTGTTTTTT.

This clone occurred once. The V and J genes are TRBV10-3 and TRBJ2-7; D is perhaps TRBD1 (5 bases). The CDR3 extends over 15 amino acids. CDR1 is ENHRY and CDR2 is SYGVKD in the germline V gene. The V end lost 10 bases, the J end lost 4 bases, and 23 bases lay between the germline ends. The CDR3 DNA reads TGTGCCACAAGGACAACGGAATCCCTGGCATACGAGCAGTACTTC. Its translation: CATRTTESLAYEQYF.

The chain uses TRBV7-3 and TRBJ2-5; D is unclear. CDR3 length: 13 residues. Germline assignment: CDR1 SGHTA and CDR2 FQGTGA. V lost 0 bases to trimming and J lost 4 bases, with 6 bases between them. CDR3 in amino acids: CASSLTPGETQYF. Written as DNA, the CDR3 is TGTGCCAGCAGCTTAACGCCAGGAGAGACCCAGTACTTC.